Below, one TCR beta chain is given with its context. The source of the sample is a study of blood T cell repertoires in COVID-19. Study background: Some COVID-19 samples were acute and others convalescent; all came from the United States, Italy and Spain. The analysed material was cDNA or gDNA that came from T cells, B-cell-depleted T cells, or PBMCs.

In germline, CDR1 is MNHEY, CDR2 SVGAGI. Trimming removed 4 bases at V and 7 bases at J, with 11 bases between. This CDR3 is built from 14 residues. Authors' processing steps: Estimation of nucleated cell counts was performed using reference gene primer amplification. The repertoire was sequenced with immunoSEQ multiplex PCR; TCRdb's copy has only in-frame clones and lacks some. The V and J calls and clone size come from that table; D and trimming were worked out from the DNA. The repertoire consists of more than 70,000 clones, with 65% to 90% occurring once and the leading ten covering around 20%. This clonotype was sampled from a woman older than 75 with acute or convalescent COVID-19. The V call is TRBV6-5, the J call TRBJ1-6; D gene unclear. Sequencing input: peripheral blood. CDR3 in amino acids: CASSSRTVNSPLHF. Written as DNA, the CDR3 is TGTGCCAGCAGTTCACGAACAGTGAATTCACCCCTCCACTTT.